The 2 T cell receptor beta chains in this list originate from one sample, sequenced in a study of T cell responses to AZD1222 COVID-19 vaccine. Libraries were prepared by immunoSEQ multiplex PCR; TCRdb keeps only in-frame clonotypes and omits some of them. Seen here are some 89,000 clones, roughly nine tenths observed once, and the top ten hold approximately 3%. The sequencing here drew on peripheral blood, taken on day 0 of AZD1222 vaccination. The receptors stem from an adult in good health.

The V call is TRBV21-1, the J call TRBJ2-7; the D call in the table, TRBD1, was not verified against the DNA. TRBV21-1 has pseudogene status. The length of the CDR3 is 17 residues. The CDR3 protein is CASSKAVKIGTAYEQYF. As DNA, the CDR3 is TGTGCCAGCAGCAAAGCAGTTAAAATAGGGACAGCCTACGAGCAGTACTTC.

This clone was found once. This chain links TRBV4-1 with TRBJ2-7; 7 positions agree with TRBD1. Germline CDR1 and CDR2: MGHRA and YSYEKL. With V trimmed by 5 bases and J by 3 bases, 10 bases remained unmatched. CDR3 length: 15 amino acids. The CDR3 region is CASSTDGTVIYEQYF. The CDR3 region has the DNA TGCGCCAGCAGCACCGACGGGACAGTCATCTACGAGCAGTACTTC.